This TCR beta chain came from a study of shared T cell receptors in the human thymus. Produced via immunoSEQ multiplex PCR; TCRdb's table is partial and in-frame only. The table lists about 660,000 clones, approximately 87% of them singletons. This clone was seen a handful of times. Separately, the same data were catalogued under a study of human thymus T cells. That report notes: It was healthy Finnish infants having corrective surgery for congenital heart defects who were the donors. Resections obtained during corrective heart surgery supplied the thymus tissue. Gene usage for V and J segments appeared biased in thymic and blood repertoires. Thymic TCR repertoires of unrelated people reportedly overlapped highly.

The TCR originated in a boy under two years old with a congenital heart defect. Sequencing was done on a sample of thymocytes.

CDR3 residues: CASSATGSTEAFF. Written as DNA, the CDR3 is TGTGCCAGCAGCGCAACAGGGTCCACTGAAGCTTTCTTT. V gene TRBV5-6 combines with J gene TRBJ1-1, with D perhaps matching TRBD1 (6 bases). The CDR3 contains 13 residues. Germline V lookup: CDR1 SGHDT, CDR2 YYEEEE. Trimming pared 4 bases from V and 4 bases from J, leaving 11 bases between.